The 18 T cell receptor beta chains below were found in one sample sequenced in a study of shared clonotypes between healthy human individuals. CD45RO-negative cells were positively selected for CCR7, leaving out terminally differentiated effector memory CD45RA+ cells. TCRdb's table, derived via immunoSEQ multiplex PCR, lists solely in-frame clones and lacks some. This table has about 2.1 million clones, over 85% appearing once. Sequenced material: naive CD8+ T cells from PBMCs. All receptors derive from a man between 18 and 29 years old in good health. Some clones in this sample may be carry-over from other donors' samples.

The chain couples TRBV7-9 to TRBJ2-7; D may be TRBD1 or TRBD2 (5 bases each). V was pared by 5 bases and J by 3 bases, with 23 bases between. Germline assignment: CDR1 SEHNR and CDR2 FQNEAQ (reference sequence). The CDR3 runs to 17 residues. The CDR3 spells CASSHHGERGPGYEQYF. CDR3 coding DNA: TGTGCCAGCAGCCACCACGGGGAGAGGGGCCCGGGCTACGAGCAGTACTTC.

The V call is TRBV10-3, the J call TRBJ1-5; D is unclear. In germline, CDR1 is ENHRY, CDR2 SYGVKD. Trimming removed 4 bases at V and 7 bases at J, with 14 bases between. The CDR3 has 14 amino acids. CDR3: CAISAVGFGQPQHF. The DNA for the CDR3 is TGTGCCATCAGTGCTGTGGGGTTTGGGCAGCCCCAGCATTTT.

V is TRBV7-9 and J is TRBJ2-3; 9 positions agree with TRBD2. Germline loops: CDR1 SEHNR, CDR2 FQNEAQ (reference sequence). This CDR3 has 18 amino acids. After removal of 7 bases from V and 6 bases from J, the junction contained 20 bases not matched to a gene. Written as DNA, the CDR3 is TGTGCCAGCACCCCTTCTCGGCGGCTAGCGGGATTTTGGGATACGCAGTATTTT. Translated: CASTPSRRLAGFWDTQYF.

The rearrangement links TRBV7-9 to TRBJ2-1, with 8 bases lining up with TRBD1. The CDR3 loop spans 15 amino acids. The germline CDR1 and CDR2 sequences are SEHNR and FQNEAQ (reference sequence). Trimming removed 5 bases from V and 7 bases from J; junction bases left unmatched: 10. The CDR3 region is CASSPPGQAENEQFF. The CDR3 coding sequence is TGTGCCAGCAGCCCTCCGGGACAGGCGGAGAATGAGCAGTTCTTC.

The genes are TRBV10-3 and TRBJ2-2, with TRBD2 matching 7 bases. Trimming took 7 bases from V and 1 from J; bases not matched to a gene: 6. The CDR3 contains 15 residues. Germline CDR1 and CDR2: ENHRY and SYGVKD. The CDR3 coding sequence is TGTGCCATCAAGTGGGGGGGAGAGAACACCGGGGAGCTGTTTTTT. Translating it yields CAIKWGGENTGELFF.

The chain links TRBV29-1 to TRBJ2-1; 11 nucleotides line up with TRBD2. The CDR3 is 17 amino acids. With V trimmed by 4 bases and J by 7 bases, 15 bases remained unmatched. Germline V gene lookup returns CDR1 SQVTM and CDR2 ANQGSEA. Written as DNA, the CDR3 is TGCAGCGTTGGGGGACTAGCGGCTCCCTTAACTGGGAATGAGCAGTTCTTC. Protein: CSVGGLAAPLTGNEQFF.

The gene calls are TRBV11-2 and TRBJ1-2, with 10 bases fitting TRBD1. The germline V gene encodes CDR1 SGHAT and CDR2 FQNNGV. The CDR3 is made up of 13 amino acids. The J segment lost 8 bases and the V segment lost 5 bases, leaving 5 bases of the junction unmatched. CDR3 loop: CASSQRDRGGYTF. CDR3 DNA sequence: TGTGCCAGCAGCCAGAGGGACAGGGGAGGCTACACCTTC.

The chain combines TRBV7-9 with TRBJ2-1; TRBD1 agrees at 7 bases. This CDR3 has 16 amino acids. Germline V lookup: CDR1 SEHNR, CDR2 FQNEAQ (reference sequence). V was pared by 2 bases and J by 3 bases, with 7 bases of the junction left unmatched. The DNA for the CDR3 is TGTGCCAGCAGCTTATATGACAGGGTTCTCTACAATGAGCAGTTCTTC. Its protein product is CASSLYDRVLYNEQFF.

CDR3 sequence reads: CASSFRPGNQPQHF. The CDR3 region has the DNA TGTGCCAGCAGCTTTCGGCCCGGCAATCAGCCCCAGCATTTT. J is TRBJ1-5 and V is TRBV5-6; no reliable D call. The CDR3 is 14 amino acids. V was shortened by 2 bases and J by 2 bases, with 8 bases between the two germline ends. CDR1 is SGHDT, CDR2 YYEEEE, per germline.

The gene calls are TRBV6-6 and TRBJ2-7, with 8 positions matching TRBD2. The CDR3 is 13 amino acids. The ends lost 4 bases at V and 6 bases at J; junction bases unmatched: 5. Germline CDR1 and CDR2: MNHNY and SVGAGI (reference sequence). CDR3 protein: CASSFGTRGEQYF. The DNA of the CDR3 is TGTGCCAGCAGTTTCGGGACTAGAGGCGAGCAGTACTTC.

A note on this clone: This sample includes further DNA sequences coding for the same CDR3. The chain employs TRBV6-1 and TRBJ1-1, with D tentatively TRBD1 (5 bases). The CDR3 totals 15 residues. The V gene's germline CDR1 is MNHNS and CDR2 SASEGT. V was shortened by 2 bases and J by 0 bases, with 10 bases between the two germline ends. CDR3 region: CASSERQGMNTEAFF. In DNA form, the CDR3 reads TGTGCCAGCAGTGAACGGCAGGGTATGAACACTGAAGCTTTCTTT.

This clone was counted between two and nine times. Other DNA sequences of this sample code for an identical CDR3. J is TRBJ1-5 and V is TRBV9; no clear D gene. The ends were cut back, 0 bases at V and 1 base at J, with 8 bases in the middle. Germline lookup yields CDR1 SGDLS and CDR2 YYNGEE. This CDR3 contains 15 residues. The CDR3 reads CASSVGIGSNQPQHF. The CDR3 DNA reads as TGTGCCAGCAGCGTAGGGATAGGGAGCAATCAGCCCCAGCATTTT.

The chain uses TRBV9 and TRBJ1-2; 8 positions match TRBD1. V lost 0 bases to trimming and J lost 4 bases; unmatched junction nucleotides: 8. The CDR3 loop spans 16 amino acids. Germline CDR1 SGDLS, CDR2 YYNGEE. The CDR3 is CASSVEIQGAFYGYTF. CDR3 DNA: TGTGCCAGCAGCGTAGAGATTCAGGGGGCTTTCTATGGCTACACCTTC.

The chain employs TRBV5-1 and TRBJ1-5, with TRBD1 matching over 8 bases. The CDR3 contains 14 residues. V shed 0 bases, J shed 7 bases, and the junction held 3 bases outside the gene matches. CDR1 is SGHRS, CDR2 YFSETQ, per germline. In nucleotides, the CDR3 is TGCGCCAGCAGCTTGGGACAGGGGATACAGCCCCAGCATTTT. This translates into CASSLGQGIQPQHF.

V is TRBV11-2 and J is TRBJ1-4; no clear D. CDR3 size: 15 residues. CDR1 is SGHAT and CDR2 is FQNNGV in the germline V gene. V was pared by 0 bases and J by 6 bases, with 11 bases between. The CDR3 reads CASSLEWREDEKLFF. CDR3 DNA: TGTGCCAGCAGCTTAGAATGGAGGGAGGATGAAAAACTGTTTTTT.

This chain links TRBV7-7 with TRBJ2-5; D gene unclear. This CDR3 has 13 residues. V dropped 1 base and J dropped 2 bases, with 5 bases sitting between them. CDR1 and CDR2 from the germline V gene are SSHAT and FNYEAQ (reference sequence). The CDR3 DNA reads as TGTGCCAGCAGCTTAGGGAAACAAGAGACCCAGTACTTC. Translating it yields CASSLGKQETQYF.

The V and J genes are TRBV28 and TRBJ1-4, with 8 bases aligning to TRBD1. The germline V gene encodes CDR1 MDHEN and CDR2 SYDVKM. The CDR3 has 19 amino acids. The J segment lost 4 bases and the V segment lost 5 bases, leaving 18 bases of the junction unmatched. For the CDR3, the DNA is TGTGCCAGCAGTCACGTTCTACTCCCCGGACAGGGAGATAATGAAAAACTGTTTTTT. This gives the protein CASSHVLLPGQGDNEKLFF.

CDR3 DNA sequence: TGTGCCAGTAGTGGCTTGGATGAGCAGTTCTTC. It encodes CASSGLDEQFF. This rearrangement joins TRBV19 to TRBJ2-1; D uncertain. This CDR3 spans 11 amino acids. Germline assignment: CDR1 LNHDA and CDR2 SQIVND (reference sequence). The V end was cut by 5 bases, the J end by 8 bases, with 7 bases between.